This T cell receptor beta chain was sequenced during a study of blood T cell repertoires in COVID-19. At the level of the study: COVID-19 samples, acute and convalescent, were from the United States, Italy and Spain. T cells, B-cell-depleted T cells, or PBMCs provided the cDNA or gDNA that served as material.

V trimming: 5 bases; J trimming: 5 bases; junction bases outside the gene matches: 3. The CDR3 runs 13 residues. The germline CDR1 and CDR2 sequences are ENHRY and SYGVKD. This clone has a single count. Original analysis: Using reference gene primer amplification, nucleated cell counts were estimated. The repertoire was sequenced with immunoSEQ multiplex PCR; TCRdb's copy has only in-frame clones and lacks some. V and J calls and clone size are given by that table; D and trimming were obtained from the DNA. Of about 220,000 clones listed, over 80% were seen once; the top ten hold 4% to 5.5%. This sequence was found in a human donor in a cohort sampled during active COVID-19. The chain carries TRBV10-3 and TRBJ2-3, with 8 bases that match TRBD1. The sequenced sample was peripheral blood. CDR3 sequence: CAISRQGIDTQYF. As DNA, the CDR3 is TGTGCCATCAGTAGACAGGGGATAGATACGCAGTATTTT.